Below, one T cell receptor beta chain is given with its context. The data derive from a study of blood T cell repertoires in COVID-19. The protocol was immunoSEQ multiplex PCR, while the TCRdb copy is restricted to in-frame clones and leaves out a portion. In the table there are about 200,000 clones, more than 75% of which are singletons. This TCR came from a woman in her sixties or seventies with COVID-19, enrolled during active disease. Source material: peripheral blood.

DNA of the CDR3: TGCGCCAGCAGCTTGGATAGGGGAATCGGAAACACCATATATTTT. Amino acid sequence: CASSLDRGIGNTIYF. V usage is TRBV5-1 and J usage is TRBJ1-3, with D maybe TRBD1 (5 bases). V was clipped by 0 bases and J by 4 bases, with 11 bases between them. This CDR3 comprises 15 residues. Germline-derived CDR1 and CDR2 are SGHRS and YFSETQ.